This T cell receptor (beta chain) was profiled in a study of cytomegalovirus exposure and HLA in healthy donors. The study's findings and limits: Sequencing likely produced, as an artifact, a cluster of highly shared sequence variants.

The CDR3 contains 15 residues. Germline-derived CDR1 and CDR2 are SGHRS and YFSETQ. The V gene end was trimmed by 9 bases and the J gene end by 0 bases; junction bases not matched to a gene: 8. The PCR had 60 Vbeta and 13 Jbeta primers. Assay: immunoSEQ multiplex PCR; the TCRdb copy retains only in-frame clones and omits some. The repertoire holds around 65,000 clones, with about two thirds as singletons. Those who donated were healthy bone marrow donors. Note on this clone: Its antigen is undetermined.

The sequence came from a man aged 35-49 years in good health and CMV-seropositive. The chain recombines TRBV5-1 with TRBJ2-3; TRBD2 matches at 9 bases. The specimen sequenced was PBMCs. The CDR3 DNA reads as TGCGCCACCGCGCAGACTAGCGGAAGCACAGATACGCAGTATTTT. Residues: CATAQTSGSTDTQYF.